The subject of this entry is one TCR beta chain. The CDR3 runs 15 residues. The V and J ends lost 2 bases and 4 bases respectively, with 12 bases between them. Germline V gives CDR1 SGHDT, CDR2 YYEEEE. The data were taken from a study of blood T cell repertoires in COVID-19. In the authors' methods: Nucleated cell number was recorded as an estimate derived from reference gene primer amplification. Clones were sequenced by immunoSEQ multiplex PCR, and TCRdb holds only the in-frame ones, with some missing. That table supplies the V and J calls and clone size; D and trimming were determined from the DNA. The sample records about 670,000 clones, around 90% being singletons.

The chain uses TRBV5-6 and TRBJ1-4, with a weak D call TRBD1 (6 bases). Sequencing input: peripheral blood. This TCR was recovered from a woman aged 18-35 years with acute or convalescent COVID-19. In DNA form, the CDR3 reads TGTGCCAGCAGCTTTCTCGACAGGAATAATGAAAAACTGTTTTTT. Translated, it gives CASSFLDRNNEKLFF.